Shown below are 16 T cell receptor beta chains from a single sample sequenced in a study of blood T cell repertoires in COVID-19. Only in-frame clones appear in the TCRdb table, and some are missing; sequencing was by immunoSEQ multiplex PCR. In the table there are about 140,000 clones, 60% to 80% of which are singletons. Sample: peripheral blood. Receptors were obtained from a man aged 55 to 70 who had recovered from COVID-19.

This clone was counted a single time. V and J are TRBV27 and TRBJ2-5; 8 positions match TRBD1. There are 14 residues in the CDR3. J gave up 5 bases and V 5 bases, and 7 bases lay outside the gene matches. Germline V gene data show CDR1 as MNHEY and CDR2 as SMNVEV (reference sequence). CDR3 amino acids: CASSPPGGWETQYF. The CDR3 coding sequence is TGTGCCAGCAGTCCCCCAGGGGGCTGGGAGACCCAGTACTTC.

J is TRBJ2-5 and V is TRBV4-1; TRBD2 might be the D (5 bases). Germline-derived CDR1 and CDR2 are MGHRA and YSYEKL. V lost 0 bases and J 4 bases, leaving 15 bases between the germline ends. The CDR3 is 16 amino acids. The chain's CDR3 is CASSQDQGGGGETQYF. The CDR3 region has the DNA TGCGCCAGCAGCCAAGATCAAGGCGGAGGTGGAGAGACCCAGTACTTC.

The gene calls are TRBV4-3 and TRBJ1-2; D might be TRBD1 (6 bases). Per germline, CDR1 LGHNA and CDR2 YSLEER. This CDR3 has 14 residues. V was pared by 4 bases and J by 4 bases, with 13 bases between. The CDR3 DNA follows: TGCGCCAGCAGCCCATACAGGGCAGGCTATGGCTACACCTTC. Translated, it gives CASSPYRAGYGYTF.

The rearrangement joins TRBV9 to TRBJ1-2; 8 bases align to TRBD1. V lost 0 bases, J lost 3 bases, and 4 bases stayed unmatched. Germline lookup yields CDR1 SGDLS and CDR2 YYNGEE. The CDR3 runs 15 residues. The CDR3 reads CASSVAQGADYGYTF. The DNA of the CDR3 is TGTGCCAGCAGCGTAGCTCAGGGGGCGGACTATGGCTACACCTTC.

This chain uses TRBV29-1 with TRBJ2-1; D possibly corresponds to TRBD1 (5 bases). Germline CDR1 and CDR2: SQVTM and ANQGSEA. V lost 5 bases to trimming and J lost 6 bases, with 11 bases between them. The CDR3 consists of 12 residues. CDR3 nucleotide sequence: TGCAGCGTTAAGACAGTAACCAATGAGCAGTTCTTC. Translating it yields CSVKTVTNEQFF.

V gene TRBV30 combines with J gene TRBJ2-1, with 16 bases that match TRBD2. The trim removed 2 bases at V and 7 bases at J, leaving 8 bases unmatched. The CDR3 contains 17 residues. CDR1 GTSNPN and CDR2 SVGIG come from the germline V gene (reference sequence). CDR3 nucleotide sequence: TGTGCCTGGAGTCCCGGGACTAGCGGGAGGGCCGCGAATGAGCAGTTCTTC. Encoded protein: CAWSPGTSGRAANEQFF.

There are a few counts of this clone. The chain carries TRBV7-2 and TRBJ1-4, with 10 bases matching TRBD1. The CDR3 has 15 residues. V dropped 5 bases and J dropped 8; count of bases not matched to a gene: 8. Germline values: CDR1 SGHTA, CDR2 FQGNSA. CDR3 in amino acids: CASSKDRGFSEKLFF. CDR3 nucleotide sequence: TGTGCCAGCAGCAAGGACAGGGGGTTTTCGGAAAAACTGTTTTTT.

This chain uses TRBV5-6 with TRBJ2-2; a possible D gene is TRBD2 (5 bases). The germline gives CDR1 SGHDT, CDR2 YYEEEE. V lost 4 bases and J lost 2, with 12 bases in between. CDR3 length equals 15 residues. CDR3 sequence: CASSRAGLNTGELFF. DNA for the CDR3: TGTGCCAGCAGCCGGGCGGGCCTAAACACCGGGGAGCTGTTTTTT.

The V gene is TRBV7-2, the J gene TRBJ2-7, with 9 bases aligning to TRBD1. V dropped 4 bases and J dropped 6; count of bases not matched to a gene: 7. The CDR3 has 14 amino acids. The germline V gene has CDR1 SGHTA and CDR2 FQGNSA. CDR3 nucleotides: TGTGCCAGCAGCTCCGGGACAGGGACAGGCGAGCAGTACTTC. It is translated as CASSSGTGTGEQYF.

V and J are TRBV28 and TRBJ2-3; 7 bases map to TRBD2. CDR1 is MDHEN and CDR2 is SYDVKM in the germline V gene. The CDR3 is 15 residues long. The trim removed 8 bases at V and 3 bases at J, leaving 11 bases unmatched. The CDR3 DNA is TGTGCCAGCGAAAATCGGGGGGTATGGACAGATACGCAGTATTTT. Translating gives CASENRGVWTDTQYF.

A single count supports this clone. The V and J genes are TRBV11-2 and TRBJ1-3; D remains unclear. The CDR3 spans 12 residues. Germline V gives CDR1 SGHAT, CDR2 FQNNGV. V was clipped by 2 bases and J by 5 bases, with 4 bases between them. CDR3 coding DNA: TGTGCCAGCAGCTTAACAAGAAACACCATATATTTT. Protein sequence: CASSLTRNTIYF.

The V and J genes are TRBV5-6 and TRBJ2-1; TRBD2 aligns across 10 bases. The CDR3 covers 16 residues. The germline V gene has CDR1 SGHDT and CDR2 YYEEEE. V was pared by 1 base and J by 3 bases, with 4 bases of the junction left unmatched. CDR3 sequence: CASSLRRTSGYNEQFF. CDR3 bases: TGTGCCAGCAGCTTGCGTAGGACTAGCGGCTACAATGAGCAGTTCTTC.

DNA for the CDR3: TGTGCCAGCAGTTTAGGACGGCGGGGCTGGACTGGTGAAGCTTTCTTT. Protein product: CASSLGRRGWTGEAFF. The genes are TRBV28 and TRBJ1-1; a possible D gene is TRBD1 (5 bases). This CDR3 has 16 amino acids. Germline CDR1 and CDR2: MDHEN and SYDVKM. The V and J ends lost 2 bases and 7 bases respectively, with 20 bases between them.

V gene TRBV5-5 combines with J gene TRBJ2-3; TRBD2 agrees at 8 bases. The CDR3 contains 14 residues. From germline, CDR1 is SGHKS and CDR2 YYEKEE (reference sequence). V trimming: 4 bases; J trimming: 3 bases; junction bases outside the gene matches: 4. CDR3: CASSVGLGTDTQYF. CDR3 bases: TGTGCCAGCAGCGTGGGACTAGGTACAGATACGCAGTATTTT. Using reference TRBV5-5 and TRBJ2-3 for the parts outside the CDR3, the full variable domain is DAGVTQSPTHLIKTRGQQVTLRCSPISGHKSVSWYQQVLGQGPQFIFQYYEKEERGRGNFPDRFSARQFPNYSSELNVNALLLGDSALYLCASSVGLGTDTQYFGPGTRLTVL.

The chain couples TRBV7-2 to TRBJ1-2; TRBD1 agrees at 8 bases. V shed 2 bases, J shed 8 bases, and the junction held 13 bases outside the gene matches. Per the germline V gene, CDR1 is SGHTA and CDR2 is FQGNSA. The CDR3 has 16 residues. CDR3 in amino acids: CASSLSPRGREGGYTF. The CDR3 DNA reads TGTGCCAGCAGCTTATCTCCCAGGGGGCGCGAGGGGGGCTACACCTTC.

This chain joins TRBV5-4 and TRBJ2-5, with 9 bases identical to TRBD1. Germline CDR1 and CDR2: SGHNT and YYREEE (reference sequence). Losses at the gene ends were 4 bases for V and 1 base for J; bases not matched to a gene: 5. The CDR3 consists of 15 residues. The CDR3 coding sequence is TGTGCCAGCAGCCGACGGGACAGGGCCCAAGAGACCCAGTACTTC. It codes for CASSRRDRAQETQYF. Full variable domain (remainder filled in from reference TRBV5-4 and TRBJ2-5): ETGVTQSPTHLIKTRGQQVTLRCSSQSGHNTVSWYQQALGQGPQFIFQYYREEENGRGNFPPRFSGLQFPNYSSELNVNALELDDSALYLCASSRRDRAQETQYFGPGTRLLVL.